This TCR beta chain was sequenced in a study of CD8 T cells in ankylosing spondylitis. This clonotype was recorded a few times. As yet, its antigen is unknown. Molecular-barcoded quantitative 5'-RACE produced these TCR beta libraries. TCRdb re-derived calls from the 5' RACE reads in MiXCR, one entry per CDR3 protein. Of roughly 140,000 distinct CDR3 sequences listed, 44% are singletons. CDR1 and CDR2 (germline): SGHRS, YFSETQ. CDR3 length equals 14 residues. Trimming cost V 0 bases and J 2 bases, with 8 bases left between them. Study outcomes and limitations: Earlier authors reported some of these motif variants in reactive arthritis synovial fluid and blood. As reported, disease-linked clones showed significant enrichment in matched ankylosing spondylitis synovial fluid. Blood of patients with ankylosing spondylitis appeared to be characterized by a TCR beta motif of seven or eight highly homologous variants.

The chain couples TRBV5-1 to TRBJ1-1, with D tentatively TRBD1 (5 bases). This clonotype was obtained from a male donor with ankylosing spondylitis. Sequenced sample: synovial fluid, either unsorted or a sorted T cell fraction (not recorded which). As DNA, the CDR3 is TGCGCCAGCAGCTTGGTCAGGGTCAACACTGAAGCTTTCTTT. Translation gives CASSLVRVNTEAFF.